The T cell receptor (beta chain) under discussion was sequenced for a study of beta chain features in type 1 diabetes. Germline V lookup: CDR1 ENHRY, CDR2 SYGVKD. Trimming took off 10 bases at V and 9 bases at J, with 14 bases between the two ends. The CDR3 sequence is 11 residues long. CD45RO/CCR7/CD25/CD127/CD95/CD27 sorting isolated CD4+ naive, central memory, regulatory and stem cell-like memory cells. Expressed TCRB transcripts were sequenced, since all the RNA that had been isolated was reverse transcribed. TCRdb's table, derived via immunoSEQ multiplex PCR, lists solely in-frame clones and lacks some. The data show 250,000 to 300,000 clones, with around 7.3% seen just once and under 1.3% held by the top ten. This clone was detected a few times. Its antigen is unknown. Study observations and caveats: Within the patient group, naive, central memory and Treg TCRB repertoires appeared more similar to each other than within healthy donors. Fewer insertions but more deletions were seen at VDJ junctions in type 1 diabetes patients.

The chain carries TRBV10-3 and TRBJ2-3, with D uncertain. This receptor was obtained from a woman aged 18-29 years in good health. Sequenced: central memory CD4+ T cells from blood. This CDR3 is CASTQGWTQYF. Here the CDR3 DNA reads TGTGCCAGCACTCAAGGTTGGACGCAGTATTTT.